Shown below are 31 T cell receptor beta chains from a single sample sequenced in a study of blood T cells in healthy people across ages. With a J-beta primer mix and a sample-barcoded 5' primer, a second PCR ran about 7 to 11 cycles. In TCRdb, the 5' RACE reads were re-called with MiXCR into one record per CDR3 protein. The sample lists fewer than 700,000 distinct CDR3 sequences; roughly 48% were seen once. The sequencing input was blood. These receptors all come from a man at least 80 years old in good health.

The chain couples TRBV5-6 to TRBJ2-3; 8 bases are shared with TRBD2. The J segment lost 3 bases and the V segment lost 4 bases, leaving 10 bases of the junction unmatched. Germline V CDR1 and CDR2: SGHDT, YYEEEE. The CDR3 length is 16 residues. This CDR3 reads CASSPPGLGTTDTQYF. The DNA for the CDR3 is TGTGCCAGCAGCCCGCCGGGACTAGGTACGACAGATACGCAGTATTTT.

The chain recombines TRBV9 with TRBJ2-1; D possibly corresponds to TRBD2 (6 bases). This CDR3 comprises 15 residues. V dropped 5 bases and J dropped 5 bases, with 17 bases sitting between them. Germline values: CDR1 SGDLS, CDR2 YYNGEE. DNA of the CDR3: TGTGCCAGCAGTGACGACGGGGGAGCCCACAATGAGCAGTTCTTC. It specifies CASSDDGGAHNEQFF.

This clonotype came up a few times. This chain uses TRBV7-2 with TRBJ2-7, with D maybe TRBD1 (5 bases). CDR1 and CDR2 (germline): SGHTA, FQGNSA. V lost 3 bases and J lost 2, with 14 bases in between. There are 15 residues in the CDR3. CDR3 residues: CASSFYSQGTYEQYF. The CDR3 DNA follows: TGTGCCAGCAGCTTTTACTCGCAGGGAACCTACGAGCAGTACTTC.

V usage is TRBV20-1 and J usage is TRBJ2-7, with no clear D. With 6 bases removed from V and 6 bases from J, the gap between germline ends came to 18 bases. From germline, CDR1 is DFQATT and CDR2 SNEGSKA (reference sequence). The CDR3 sequence is 13 residues long. The CDR3: CSARLRTLGEQYF. For the CDR3, the DNA is TGCAGTGCCCGGCTGCGCACGTTGGGCGAGCAGTACTTC.

The chain has TRBV6-1 and TRBJ1-6, with 7 bases aligning to TRBD1. This CDR3 comprises 15 residues. The junction had 4 bases not matched to a gene; V was cut back by 1 base and J by 7 bases. The germline gives CDR1 MNHNS, CDR2 SASEGT. CDR3 sequence: CASSEVGRGNSPLHF. The CDR3 DNA reads as TGTGCCAGCAGTGAAGTTGGCAGGGGGAATTCACCCCTCCACTTT.

This clonotype showed up just a few times. The rearrangement uses TRBV9 and TRBJ1-1, with D unclear. CDR3 size: 14 residues. Germline V gene data show CDR1 as SGDLS and CDR2 as YYNGEE. Trimming took off 0 bases at V and 3 bases at J, with 9 bases between the two ends. In DNA, the CDR3 is TGTGCCAGCAGCGTAGTTGAGGGCGACACTGAAGCTTTCTTT. Its protein product is CASSVVEGDTEAFF.

The chain employs TRBV20-1 and TRBJ2-3; 10 bases are shared with TRBD2. CDR1 DFQATT and CDR2 SNEGSKA come from the germline V gene (reference sequence). The CDR3 is 16 residues long. J lost 0 bases, V lost 6 bases, and 9 bases had no gene match. The DNA for the CDR3 is TGCAGTGCCGGTCCGGGACTAGCGATTAGCACAGATACGCAGTATTTT. Its translation is CSAGPGLAISTDTQYF.

This clonotype was detected a few times. The rearrangement joins TRBV29-1 to TRBJ2-3; D tentatively fits TRBD1 or TRBD2 (6 bases each). Germline assignment: CDR1 SQVTM and CDR2 ANQGSEA. The length of the CDR3 is 15 residues. The V and J ends lost 6 bases and 1 base respectively, with 17 bases between them. In DNA form, the CDR3 reads TGCAGCGTCCCTAGGGGGGCAGGAGGCACAGATACGCAGTATTTT. It translates to CSVPRGAGGTDTQYF.

This clonotype was observed once. One end of the junction varies from germline; a read error may be responsible. The chain has TRBV5-6 and TRBJ2-3; 8 bases align to TRBD2. This CDR3 is 17 amino acids long. Per the germline V gene, CDR1 is SGHDT and CDR2 is YYEEEE. CDR3 amino acids: CASSFPPAGVSIDTQYF. CDR3 DNA sequence: TGTGCCAGCAGCTTCCCACCAGCGGGAGTTAGCATAGATACGCAGTATTTT.

This clonotype was counted between two and nine times. This chain joins TRBV7-9 and TRBJ2-7; D perhaps matches TRBD1 (6 bases). V lost 5 bases and J lost 4, with 12 bases in between. This CDR3 has 13 residues. Germline V gene data show CDR1 as SEHNR and CDR2 as FQNEAQ (reference sequence). CDR3 sequence (DNA): TGTGCCAGCAGCAGGGGGAATCTTTACGAGCAGTACTTC. This sequence encodes CASSRGNLYEQYF.

The rearrangement joins TRBV20-1 to TRBJ2-1, with 12 positions matching TRBD2. This CDR3 contains 13 residues. V lost 6 bases and J lost 6; bases outside the gene matches: 3. Germline CDR1 and CDR2: DFQATT and SNEGSKA (reference sequence). CDR3 loop: CSAPGLAGNEQFF. In DNA form, the CDR3 reads TGCAGTGCACCGGGACTAGCGGGCAATGAGCAGTTCTTC.

The V and J genes are TRBV20-1 and TRBJ1-2; possibly TRBD1 for D (6 bases). The CDR3 totals 14 residues. The V gene lost 5 bases and the J gene lost 7 bases, with 20 bases spanning the gap. Germline V gives CDR1 DFQATT, CDR2 SNEGSKA (reference sequence). CDR3 in DNA: TGCAGTGCTGGAGGCCCTAGCGGGGGCTTTGGCTACACCTTC. Amino acid sequence: CSAGGPSGGFGYTF.

This CDR3 reads CASSLSIIYEQYF. CDR3 DNA: TGTGCCAGCAGCTTAAGTATTATCTACGAGCAGTACTTC. V gene TRBV7-2 combines with J gene TRBJ2-7; D gene uncertain. CDR1 and CDR2 (germline): SGHTA, FQGNSA. CDR3 length: 13 residues. Trimming removed 2 bases at V and 3 bases at J, with 8 bases between.

This clonotype has ten or more counts. The V and J genes are TRBV6-5 and TRBJ2-7; D gene uncertain. From germline, CDR1 is MNHEY and CDR2 SVGAGI. V was pared by 2 bases and J by 2 bases, with 10 bases between. CDR3 length: 14 residues. In nucleotides, the CDR3 is TGTGCCAGCAGTTACGGGCGGCTCGCCTACGAGCAGTACTTC. This sequence encodes CASSYGRLAYEQYF.

This chain connects TRBV12-3 or TRBV12-4 to TRBJ1-1; weak D call: TRBD1 (5 bases). V was pared by 3 bases and J by 3 bases, with 17 bases between. The CDR3 runs 16 residues. The CDR3 region has the DNA TGTGCCAGCAGTTTCGGGCGAAGGGCGGGGGACACTGAAGCTTTCTTT. This codes for CASSFGRRAGDTEAFF.

The chain combines TRBV20-1 with TRBJ2-7; D might be TRBD1 (5 bases). Germline V lookup: CDR1 DFQATT, CDR2 SNEGSKA (reference sequence). The ends were cut back, 2 bases at V and 0 bases at J, with 11 bases in the middle. The CDR3 consists of 14 residues. The CDR3 here is CSARPNRNSYEQYF. For the CDR3, the DNA is TGCAGTGCTAGACCTAACAGGAACTCCTACGAGCAGTACTTC.

The CDR3 DNA sequence: TGTGCCAGCAGCTTTCGATATAGCAATCAGCCCCAGCATTTT. Translation gives CASSFRYSNQPQHF. The V gene is TRBV7-2, the J gene TRBJ1-5; unclear D gene. CDR1 and CDR2 from the germline V gene are SGHTA and FQGNSA. This CDR3 is built from 14 residues. Trimming shortened V by 3 bases and J by 0 bases, and 6 bases separated the two germline ends.

V is TRBV7-2 and J is TRBJ1-2; 7 bases are a match to TRBD1. CDR1 SGHTA and CDR2 FQGNSA come from the germline V gene. V dropped 5 bases and J dropped 6; count of bases not matched to a gene: 6. The CDR3 runs 13 residues. The CDR3 protein is CASSVQGKHGYTF. CDR3 DNA: TGTGCCAGCAGCGTACAGGGGAAACATGGCTACACCTTC.

The chain employs TRBV20-1 and TRBJ1-4, with D unresolved. Germline assignment: CDR1 DFQATT and CDR2 SNEGSKA (reference sequence). The ends were cut back, 6 bases at V and 3 bases at J, with 14 bases in the middle. There are 14 residues in the CDR3. The CDR3 coding sequence is TGCAGTGCGATAACCCCCACAGCTAATGAAAAACTGTTTTTT. Protein sequence: CSAITPTANEKLFF.

This clonotype was counted a few times. V usage is TRBV5-1 and J usage is TRBJ2-4, with TRBD1 matching 8 bases. The V gene's germline CDR1 is SGHRS and CDR2 YFSETQ. The CDR3 contains 14 residues. Trimming took 6 bases from V and 5 from J; bases not matched to a gene: 7. The CDR3: CASNPGQGENIQYF. DNA for the CDR3: TGCGCCAGCAATCCCGGACAGGGAGAAAACATTCAGTACTTC.

This rearrangement joins TRBV12-3 or TRBV12-4 to TRBJ2-7; D possibly corresponds to TRBD1 (5 bases). The V and J ends lost 5 bases and 6 bases respectively, with 20 bases between them. The CDR3 contains 15 residues. Written as DNA, the CDR3 is TGTGCCAGCAGTCGTCAGGGTCAGGGCAGAGGCGAGCAGTACTTC. Amino acids: CASSRQGQGRGEQYF.

The chain employs TRBV4-1 and TRBJ2-5; D ambiguous. Trimming took 0 bases from V and 0 from J, leaving 5 bases between them. CDR3 length: 14 residues. CDR1 MGHRA and CDR2 YSYEKL come from the germline V gene. The CDR3, as DNA: TGCGCCAGCAGCCAAGAAGCAAACCAAGAGACCCAGTACTTC. Translated, it gives CASSQEANQETQYF.

This clonotype has only a few counts. The chain links TRBV7-9 to TRBJ2-3, with D possibly TRBD2 on 6 matching bases. Germline CDR1 SEHNR, CDR2 FQNEAQ (reference sequence). V shed 10 bases and J shed 7 bases, with 18 bases lying between them. CDR3 size: 13 residues. CDR3 DNA sequence: TGTGCCACCTTCGTTTCAGGCGGGAATACGCAGTATTTT. It is translated as CATFVSGGNTQYF. Based on the CDR3 plus reference TRBV7-9 and TRBJ2-3, the full variable domain is DTGVSQNPRHKITKRGQNVTFRCDPISEHNRLYWYRQTLGQGPEFLTYFQNEAQLEKSRLLSDRFSAERPKGSFSTLEIQRTEQGDSAMYLCATFVSGGNTQYFGPGTRLTVL.

The chain is built from TRBV27 and TRBJ1-6; 9 nucleotides match TRBD1. The CDR3 sequence is 17 residues long. J lost 6 bases, V lost 1 base, and 7 bases had no gene match. The germline gives CDR1 MNHEY, CDR2 SMNVEV (reference sequence). CDR3 coding DNA: TGTGCCAGCAGTTTATTGGGGACAGGGCGAGGTAATTCACCCCTCCACTTT. This codes for CASSLLGTGRGNSPLHF.

The genes are TRBV4-3 and TRBJ2-4; possible D gene TRBD2, 6 bases. Germline-derived CDR1 and CDR2 are LGHNA and YSLEER. This CDR3 contains 16 residues. The V end lost 3 bases, the J end lost 0 bases, and 12 bases lay between the germline ends. This CDR3 reads CASSHRGELAKNIQYF. DNA of the CDR3: TGCGCCAGCAGCCACCGCGGGGAATTAGCCAAAAACATTCAGTACTTC.

The rearrangement uses TRBV7-2 and TRBJ2-5; TRBD2 matches 8 bases. V shed 8 bases and J 5 bases; nucleotides not matched to a gene: 4. CDR3 length equals 12 residues. Per the germline V gene, CDR1 is SGHTA and CDR2 is FQGNSA. CDR3 DNA: TGTGCCAGCGCGGGGGGCCGGGAGACCCAGTACTTC. Translated: CASAGGRETQYF.

The J gene is TRBJ1-2, the V gene TRBV9; TRBD1 aligns across 9 bases. The CDR3 contains 16 residues. Germline CDR1 is SGDLS and CDR2 is YYNGEE. Unmatched junction bases numbered 10, after V lost 3 bases and J lost 4 bases. In nucleotides, the CDR3 is TGTGCCAGCAGCGCTCGCCGGGACAGGGTTACCTATGGCTACACCTTC. Its translation: CASSARRDRVTYGYTF.

This chain uses TRBV20-1 with TRBJ2-5, with 12 bases identical to TRBD2. In germline, CDR1 is DFQATT, CDR2 SNEGSKA (reference sequence). The CDR3 spans 15 residues. The junction had 16 bases not matched to a gene; V was cut back by 6 bases and J by 11 bases. CDR3 sequence: CSAAQLAGGPYEQYF. The CDR3 DNA reads as TGCAGTGCCGCCCAGCTAGCGGGAGGGCCCTATGAGCAGTACTTC.

CDR3 sequence: CASKRDATDTQYF. Written as DNA, the CDR3 is TGTGCCAGCAAAAGGGATGCCACAGATACGCAGTATTTT. The gene calls are TRBV27 and TRBJ2-3; D is uncertain. Germline V lookup: CDR1 MNHEY, CDR2 SMNVEV (reference sequence). The CDR3 covers 13 residues. Trimming cost V 7 bases and J 2 bases, with 10 bases left between them.

This clonotype was picked up a small number of times. The rearrangement joins TRBV12-3 or TRBV12-4 to TRBJ2-1; 7 nucleotides line up with TRBD2. This CDR3 region has 15 residues. With V trimmed by 3 bases and J by 4 bases, 6 bases remained unmatched. The CDR3 spells CASSLLADGYNEQFF. In DNA form, the CDR3 reads TGTGCCAGCAGTTTGCTAGCGGACGGTTACAATGAGCAGTTCTTC.

This chain connects TRBV12-3 or TRBV12-4 to TRBJ1-2; a weak D match, TRBD1 (5 bases). This CDR3 region has 13 residues. V was trimmed by 6 bases and J by 6 bases, leaving 14 bases between them. The CDR3 spells CASRSNRGDGYTF. The CDR3 bases are TGTGCCAGCAGATCTAACAGAGGGGATGGCTACACCTTC.